The 3 T cell receptor beta chains reported below all come from one sample, sequenced in a study of blood T cells in healthy people across ages. Using a J-beta primer mix together with a sample-barcoded 5' primer, a second PCR was run for roughly 6 to 11 cycles. TCRdb re-called the 5' RACE reads with MiXCR, one entry per CDR3 protein. The data show around 800,000 distinct CDR3 sequences, roughly 25% seen once. These records were also assigned to another study, of T cells of mothers and their children.

Sequenced: blood. Receptors originate from a boy younger than 18 in good health.

The table lists this clonotype with a few counts. This chain links TRBV12-3 or TRBV12-4 with TRBJ2-1; TRBD1 matches 7 bases. Matching the DNA end better, TRBJ2-5 makes the J call doubtful. The CDR3 length is 13 residues. The CDR3 region has the DNA TGTGCCAGCAGTTTGGGGACAGCAGGGACCCAGTACTTC. It is translated as CASSLGTAGTQYF.

The sample holds a few counts of this clonotype. This chain uses TRBV5-1 with TRBJ2-4, with 11 bases aligning to TRBD2. Germline V lookup: CDR1 SGHRS, CDR2 YFSETQ. The CDR3 spans 16 residues. V lost 0 bases and J lost 6; bases outside the gene matches: 5. The CDR3 bases are TGCGCCAGCAGCTTGGCCGGGCTAGCGGGGGGAAACATTCAGTACTTC. It codes for CASSLAGLAGGNIQYF.

This clonotype appeared a few times. This chain connects TRBV7-9 to TRBJ1-4, with D possibly being TRBD1 (5 bases). CDR1 SEHNR and CDR2 FQNEAQ come from the germline V gene (reference sequence). V was trimmed by 4 bases and J by 3 bases, leaving 12 bases between them. The CDR3 is 15 residues long. The CDR3 protein is CASSSTTVANEKLFF. CDR3 nucleotide sequence: TGTGCCAGCAGCTCCACGACAGTGGCTAATGAAAAACTGTTTTTT.